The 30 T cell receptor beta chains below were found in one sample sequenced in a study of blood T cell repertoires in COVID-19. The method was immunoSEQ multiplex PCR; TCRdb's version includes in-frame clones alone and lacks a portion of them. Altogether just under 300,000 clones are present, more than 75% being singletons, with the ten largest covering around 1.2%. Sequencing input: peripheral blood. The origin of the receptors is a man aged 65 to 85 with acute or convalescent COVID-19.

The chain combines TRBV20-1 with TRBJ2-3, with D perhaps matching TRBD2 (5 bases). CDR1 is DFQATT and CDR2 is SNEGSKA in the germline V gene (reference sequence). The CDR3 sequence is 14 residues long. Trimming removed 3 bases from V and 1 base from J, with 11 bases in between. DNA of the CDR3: TGCAGTGCTAGTTGGAGCGGCCGCACAGATACGCAGTATTTT. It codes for CSASWSGRTDTQYF.

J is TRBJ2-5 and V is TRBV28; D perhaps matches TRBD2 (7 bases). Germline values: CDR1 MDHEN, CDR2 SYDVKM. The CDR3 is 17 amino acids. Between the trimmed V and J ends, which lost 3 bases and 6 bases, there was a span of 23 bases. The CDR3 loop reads CASSFPPGGGVEKTQYF. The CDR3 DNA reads TGTGCCAGCAGTTTCCCCCCGGGGGGCGGAGTGGAAAAGACCCAGTACTTC.

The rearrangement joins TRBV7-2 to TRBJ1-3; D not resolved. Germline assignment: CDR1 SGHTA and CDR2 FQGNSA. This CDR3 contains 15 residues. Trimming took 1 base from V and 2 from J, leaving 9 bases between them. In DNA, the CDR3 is TGTGCCAGCAGCTTAGTGGCGGGGACTGGAAACACCATATATTTT. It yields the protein CASSLVAGTGNTIYF.

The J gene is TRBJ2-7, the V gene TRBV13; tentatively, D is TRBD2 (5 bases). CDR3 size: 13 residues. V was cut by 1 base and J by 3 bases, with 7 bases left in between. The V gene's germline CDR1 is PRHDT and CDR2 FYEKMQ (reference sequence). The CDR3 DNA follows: TGTGCCAGCAGCTTAGTGGGGAGCTACGAGCAGTACTTC. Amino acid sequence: CASSLVGSYEQYF. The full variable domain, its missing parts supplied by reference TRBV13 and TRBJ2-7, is AAGVIQSPRHLIKEKRETATLKCYPIPRHDTVYWYQQGPGQDPQFLISFYEKMQSDKGSIPDRFSAQQFSDYHSELNMSSLELGDSALYFCASSLVGSYEQYFGPGTRLTVT.

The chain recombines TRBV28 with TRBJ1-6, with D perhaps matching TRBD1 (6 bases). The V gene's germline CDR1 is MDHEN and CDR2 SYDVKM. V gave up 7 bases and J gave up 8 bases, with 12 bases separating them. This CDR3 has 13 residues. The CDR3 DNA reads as TGTGCCAGCAACGGCAGGGGATATTCACCCCTCCACTTT. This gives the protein CASNGRGYSPLHF.

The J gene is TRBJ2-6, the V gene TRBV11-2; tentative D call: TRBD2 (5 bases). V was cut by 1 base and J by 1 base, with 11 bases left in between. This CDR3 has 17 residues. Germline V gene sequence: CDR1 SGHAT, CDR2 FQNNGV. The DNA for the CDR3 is TGTGCCAGCAGCTTAGGCGCGGGCATTTCTGGGGCCAACGTCCTGACTTTC. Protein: CASSLGAGISGANVLTF. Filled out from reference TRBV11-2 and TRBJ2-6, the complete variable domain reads EAGVAQSPRYKIIEKRQSVAFWCNPISGHATLYWYQQILGQGPKLLIQFQNNGVVDDSQLPKDRFSAERLKGVDSTLKIQPAKLEDSAVYLCASSLGAGISGANVLTFGAGSRLTVL.

CDR3 sequence: CASSLEESGAGELFF. The CDR3 bases are TGCGCCAGCAGCTTGGAGGAATCGGGGGCCGGGGAGCTGTTTTTT. The chain combines TRBV5-1 with TRBJ2-2; TRBD2 might be the D (6 bases). Germline V CDR1 and CDR2: SGHRS, YFSETQ. The length of the CDR3 is 15 residues. Trimming left V 0 bases short and J 6 bases short, with 12 bases between. Full variable domain (remainder filled in from reference TRBV5-1 and TRBJ2-2): KAGVTQTPRYLIKTRGQQVTLSCSPISGHRSVSWYQQTPGQGLQFLFEYFSETQRNKGNFPGRFSGRQFSNSRSEMNVSTLELGDSALYLCASSLEESGAGELFFGEGSRLTVL.

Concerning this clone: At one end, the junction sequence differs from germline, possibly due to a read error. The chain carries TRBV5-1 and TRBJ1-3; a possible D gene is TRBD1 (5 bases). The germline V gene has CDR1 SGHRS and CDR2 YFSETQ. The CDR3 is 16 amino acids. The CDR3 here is CASTLEGRGIGNTIYF. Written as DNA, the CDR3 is TGCGCCAGCACCTTGGAGGGTCGGGGGATTGGAAACACCATATATTTT.

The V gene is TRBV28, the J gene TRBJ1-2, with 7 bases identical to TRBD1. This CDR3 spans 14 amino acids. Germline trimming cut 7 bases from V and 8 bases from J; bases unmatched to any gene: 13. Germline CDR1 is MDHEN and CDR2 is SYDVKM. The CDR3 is CASTLGGRVYGYTF. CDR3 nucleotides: TGTGCCAGCACTCTAGGGGGCAGGGTATACGGCTACACCTTC.

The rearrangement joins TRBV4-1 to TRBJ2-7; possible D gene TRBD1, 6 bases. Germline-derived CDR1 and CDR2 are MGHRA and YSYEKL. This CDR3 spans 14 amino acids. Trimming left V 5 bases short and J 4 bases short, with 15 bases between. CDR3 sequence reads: CASSKAQGLYEQYF. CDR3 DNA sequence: TGCGCCAGCAGCAAGGCCCAGGGGTTATACGAGCAGTACTTC.

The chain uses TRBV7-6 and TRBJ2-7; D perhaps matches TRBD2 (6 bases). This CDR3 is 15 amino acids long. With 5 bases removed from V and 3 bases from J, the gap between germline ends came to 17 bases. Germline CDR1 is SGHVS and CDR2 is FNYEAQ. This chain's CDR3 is CASSPPGTPFYEQYF. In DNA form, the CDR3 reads TGTGCCAGCAGCCCACCCGGGACTCCGTTCTACGAGCAGTACTTC.

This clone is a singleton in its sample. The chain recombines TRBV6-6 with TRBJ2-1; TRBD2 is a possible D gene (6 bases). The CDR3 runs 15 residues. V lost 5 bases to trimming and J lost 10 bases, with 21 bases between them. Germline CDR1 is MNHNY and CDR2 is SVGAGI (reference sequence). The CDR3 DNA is TGTGCCAGCAGTCAGAAGACGGGAGTAGGTACGGAGCAGTTCTTC. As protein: CASSQKTGVGTEQFF.

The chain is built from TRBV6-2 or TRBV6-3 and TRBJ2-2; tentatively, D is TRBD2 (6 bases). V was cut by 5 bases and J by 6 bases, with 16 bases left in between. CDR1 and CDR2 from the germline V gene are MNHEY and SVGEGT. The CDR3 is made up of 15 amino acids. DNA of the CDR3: TGTGCCAGCAGTCTGACTAGTTGGTACGCCGGGGAGCTGTTTTTT. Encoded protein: CASSLTSWYAGELFF.

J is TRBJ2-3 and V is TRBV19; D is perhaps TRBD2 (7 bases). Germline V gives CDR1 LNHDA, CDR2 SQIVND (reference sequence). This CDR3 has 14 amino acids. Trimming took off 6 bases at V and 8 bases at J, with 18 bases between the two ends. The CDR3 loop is CASRSRGGGGTQYF. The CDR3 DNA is TGTGCCAGTAGATCAAGGGGGGGAGGAGGTACGCAGTATTTT.

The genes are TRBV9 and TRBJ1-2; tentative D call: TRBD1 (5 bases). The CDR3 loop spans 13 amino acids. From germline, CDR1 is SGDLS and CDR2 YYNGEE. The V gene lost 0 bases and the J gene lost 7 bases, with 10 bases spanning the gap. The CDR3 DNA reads TGTGCCAGCAGCGTAGGTGGGACTCCTGGCTACACCTTC. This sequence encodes CASSVGGTPGYTF.

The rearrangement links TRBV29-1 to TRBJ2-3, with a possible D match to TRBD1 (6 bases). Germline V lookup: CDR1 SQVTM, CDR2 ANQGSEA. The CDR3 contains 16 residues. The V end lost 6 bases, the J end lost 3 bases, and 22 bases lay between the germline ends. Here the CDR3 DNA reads TGCAGCGTAGCGAGCAGGGGTAGGGGCGAGACAGATACGCAGTATTTT. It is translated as CSVASRGRGETDTQYF.

The CDR3 region is CASSPSSLGLTGNTIYF. CDR3 in DNA: TGTGCCAGCTCACCGAGTTCACTGGGACTAACTGGAAACACCATATATTTT. The rearrangement links TRBV18 to TRBJ1-3, with TRBD1 as a possible D gene (5 bases). This CDR3 region has 17 residues. Germline-derived CDR1 and CDR2 are KGHSH and LQKENI. V lost 3 bases to trimming and J lost 2 bases, with 17 bases between them.

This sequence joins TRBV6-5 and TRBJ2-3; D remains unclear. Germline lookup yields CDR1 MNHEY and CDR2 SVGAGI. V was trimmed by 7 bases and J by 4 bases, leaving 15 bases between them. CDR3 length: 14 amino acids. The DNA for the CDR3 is TGTGCCAGCAAAAGAGGAGACCTTGCAGATACGCAGTATTTT. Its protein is CASKRGDLADTQYF.

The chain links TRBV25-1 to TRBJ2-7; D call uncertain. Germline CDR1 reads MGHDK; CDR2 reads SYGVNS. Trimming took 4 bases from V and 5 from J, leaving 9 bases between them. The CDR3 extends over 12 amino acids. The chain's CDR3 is CASSGSLDEQYF. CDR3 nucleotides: TGTGCCAGCAGTGGGTCGTTAGACGAGCAGTACTTC.

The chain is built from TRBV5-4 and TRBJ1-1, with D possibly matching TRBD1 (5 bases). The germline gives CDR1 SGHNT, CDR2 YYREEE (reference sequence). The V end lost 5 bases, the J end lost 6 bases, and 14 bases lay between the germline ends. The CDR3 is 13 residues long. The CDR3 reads CASSGQGKAEAFF. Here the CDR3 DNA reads TGTGCCAGCAGTGGGCAGGGAAAGGCTGAAGCTTTCTTT. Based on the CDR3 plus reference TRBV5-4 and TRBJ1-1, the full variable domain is ETGVTQSPTHLIKTRGQQVTLRCSSQSGHNTVSWYQQALGQGPQFIFQYYREEENGRGNFPPRFSGLQFPNYSSELNVNALELDDSALYLCASSGQGKAEAFFGQGTRLTVV.

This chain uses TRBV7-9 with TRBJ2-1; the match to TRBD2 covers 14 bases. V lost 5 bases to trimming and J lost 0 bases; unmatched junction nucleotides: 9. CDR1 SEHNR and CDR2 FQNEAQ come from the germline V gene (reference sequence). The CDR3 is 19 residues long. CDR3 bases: TGTGCCAGCAGCCGGGGGATGACTAGCGGGAGGGCCTCCTACAATGAGCAGTTCTTC. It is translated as CASSRGMTSGRASYNEQFF.

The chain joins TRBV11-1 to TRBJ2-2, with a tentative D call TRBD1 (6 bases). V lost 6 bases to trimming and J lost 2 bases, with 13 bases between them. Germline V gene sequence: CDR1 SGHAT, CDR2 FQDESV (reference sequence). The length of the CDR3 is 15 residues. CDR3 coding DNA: TGTGCCAGCAGTTCTGACAGGTTAAACACCGGGGAGCTGTTTTTT. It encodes CASSSDRLNTGELFF.

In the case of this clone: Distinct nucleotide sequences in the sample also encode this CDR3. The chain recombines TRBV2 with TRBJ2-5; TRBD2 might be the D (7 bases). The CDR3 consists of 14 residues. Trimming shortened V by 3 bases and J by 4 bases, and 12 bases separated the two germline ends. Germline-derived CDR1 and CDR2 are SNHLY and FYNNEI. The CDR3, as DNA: TGTGCCAGCAGTGAGACGGGGGGCGGAGAGACCCAGTACTTC. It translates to CASSETGGGETQYF.

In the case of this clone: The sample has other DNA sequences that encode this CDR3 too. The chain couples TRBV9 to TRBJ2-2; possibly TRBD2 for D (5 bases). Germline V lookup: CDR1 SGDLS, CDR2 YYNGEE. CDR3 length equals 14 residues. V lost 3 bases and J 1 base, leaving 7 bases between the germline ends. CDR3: CASSGTVNTGELFF. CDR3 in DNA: TGTGCCAGCAGCGGGACTGTGAACACCGGGGAGCTGTTTTTT.

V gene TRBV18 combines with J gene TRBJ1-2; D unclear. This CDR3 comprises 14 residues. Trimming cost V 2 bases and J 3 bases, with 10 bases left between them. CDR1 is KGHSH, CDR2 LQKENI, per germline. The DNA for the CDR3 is TGTGCCAGCTCACCAGTAGGGAGCGACTATGGCTACACCTTC. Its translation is CASSPVGSDYGYTF.

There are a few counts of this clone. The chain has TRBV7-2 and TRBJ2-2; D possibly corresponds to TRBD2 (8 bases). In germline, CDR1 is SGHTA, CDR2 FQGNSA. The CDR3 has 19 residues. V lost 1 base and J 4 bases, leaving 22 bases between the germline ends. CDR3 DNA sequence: TGTGCCAGCAGCTTAGTTGGTAGCGGGGCCTCAGGGGGCACCGGGGAGCTGTTTTTT. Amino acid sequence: CASSLVGSGASGGTGELFF.

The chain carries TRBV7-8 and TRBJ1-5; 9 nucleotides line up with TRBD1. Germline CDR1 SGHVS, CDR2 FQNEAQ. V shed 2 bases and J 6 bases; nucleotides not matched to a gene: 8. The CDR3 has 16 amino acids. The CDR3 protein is CASSLQGQGRGQPQHF. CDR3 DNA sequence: TGTGCCAGCAGCTTACAAGGACAGGGGAGAGGTCAGCCCCAGCATTTT. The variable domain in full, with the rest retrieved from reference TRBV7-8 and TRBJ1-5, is GAGVSQSPRYKVAKRGQDVALRCDPISGHVSLFWYQQALGQGPEFLTYFQNEAQLDKSGLPSDRFFAERPEGSVSTLKIQRTQQEDSAVYLCASSLQGQGRGQPQHFGDGTRLSIL.

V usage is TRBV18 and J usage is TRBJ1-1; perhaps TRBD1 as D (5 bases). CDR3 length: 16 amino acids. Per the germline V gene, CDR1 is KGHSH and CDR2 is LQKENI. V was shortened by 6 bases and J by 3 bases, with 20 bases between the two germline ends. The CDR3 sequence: CASSPEGQGGDTEAFF. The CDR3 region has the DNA TGTGCCAGCTCGCCTGAGGGGCAAGGAGGGGACACTGAAGCTTTCTTT.

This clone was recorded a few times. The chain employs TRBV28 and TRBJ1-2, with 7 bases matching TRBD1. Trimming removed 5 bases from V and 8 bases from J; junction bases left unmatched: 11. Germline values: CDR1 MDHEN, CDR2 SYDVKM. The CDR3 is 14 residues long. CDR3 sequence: CASSILTGAGGYTF. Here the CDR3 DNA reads TGTGCCAGCAGTATACTAACAGGGGCAGGAGGCTACACCTTC.

This CDR3 reads CASSPQQGGNQPQHF. In DNA, the CDR3 is TGTGCCAGCTCACCACAACAGGGAGGCAATCAGCCCCAGCATTTT. The V and J genes are TRBV18 and TRBJ1-5, with TRBD1 as a possible D gene (6 bases). The CDR3 has 15 amino acids. V dropped 1 base and J dropped 2 bases, with 9 bases sitting between them. CDR1 is KGHSH, CDR2 LQKENI, per germline.